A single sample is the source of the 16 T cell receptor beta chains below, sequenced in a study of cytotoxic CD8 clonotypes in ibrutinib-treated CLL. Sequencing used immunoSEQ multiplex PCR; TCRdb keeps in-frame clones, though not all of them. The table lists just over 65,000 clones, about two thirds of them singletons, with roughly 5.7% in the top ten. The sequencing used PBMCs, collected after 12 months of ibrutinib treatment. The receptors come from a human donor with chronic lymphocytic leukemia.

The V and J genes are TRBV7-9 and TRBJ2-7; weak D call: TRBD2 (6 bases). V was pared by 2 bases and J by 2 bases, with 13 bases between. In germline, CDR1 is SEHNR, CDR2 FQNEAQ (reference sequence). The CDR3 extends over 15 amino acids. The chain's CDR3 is CASSLSASGAYEQYF. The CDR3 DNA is TGTGCCAGCAGCTTATCAGCCTCGGGGGCCTACGAGCAGTACTTC.

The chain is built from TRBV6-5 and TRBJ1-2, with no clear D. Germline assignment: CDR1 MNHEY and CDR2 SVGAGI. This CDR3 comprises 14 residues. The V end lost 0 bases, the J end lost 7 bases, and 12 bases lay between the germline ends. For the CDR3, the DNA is TGTGCCAGCAGTTACTCGATAGGGATAAGTGGCTACACCTTC. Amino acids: CASSYSIGISGYTF.

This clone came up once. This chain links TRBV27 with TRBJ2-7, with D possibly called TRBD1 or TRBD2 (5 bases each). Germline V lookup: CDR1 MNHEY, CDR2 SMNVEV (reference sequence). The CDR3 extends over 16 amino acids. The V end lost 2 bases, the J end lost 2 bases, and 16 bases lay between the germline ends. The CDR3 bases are TGTGCCAGCAGTTTAAGGCAGGGCCAGGGAGCCTACGAGCAGTACTTC. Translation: CASSLRQGQGAYEQYF.

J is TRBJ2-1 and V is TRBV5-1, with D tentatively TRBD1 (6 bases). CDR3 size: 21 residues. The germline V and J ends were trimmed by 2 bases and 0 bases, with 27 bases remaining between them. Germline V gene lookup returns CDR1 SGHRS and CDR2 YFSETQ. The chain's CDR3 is CASSFVAGWGRGLSSYNEQFF. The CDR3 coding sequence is TGCGCCAGCAGCTTTGTGGCGGGTTGGGGCAGGGGCCTTAGCTCCTACAATGAGCAGTTCTTC.

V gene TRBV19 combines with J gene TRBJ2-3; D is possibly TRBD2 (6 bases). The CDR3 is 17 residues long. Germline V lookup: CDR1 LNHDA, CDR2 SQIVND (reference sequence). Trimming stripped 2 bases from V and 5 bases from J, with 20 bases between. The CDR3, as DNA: TGTGCCAGTAGTATATACAACGGGATAACCGGGAGAGATACGCAGTATTTT. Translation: CASSIYNGITGRDTQYF.

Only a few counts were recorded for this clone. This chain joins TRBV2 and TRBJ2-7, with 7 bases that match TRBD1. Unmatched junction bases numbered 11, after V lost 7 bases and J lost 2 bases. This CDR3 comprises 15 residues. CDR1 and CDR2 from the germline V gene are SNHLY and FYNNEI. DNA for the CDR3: TGTGCCAGCAACGAGTCCCCGGGACAGACCTACGAGCAGTACTTC. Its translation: CASNESPGQTYEQYF.

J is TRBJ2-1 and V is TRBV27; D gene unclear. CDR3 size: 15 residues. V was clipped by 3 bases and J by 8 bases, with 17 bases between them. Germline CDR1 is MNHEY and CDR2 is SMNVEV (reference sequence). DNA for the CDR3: TGTGCCAGCAGTTTTTACGGCCTCGGGCTTGATGAGCAGTTCTTC. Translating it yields CASSFYGLGLDEQFF.

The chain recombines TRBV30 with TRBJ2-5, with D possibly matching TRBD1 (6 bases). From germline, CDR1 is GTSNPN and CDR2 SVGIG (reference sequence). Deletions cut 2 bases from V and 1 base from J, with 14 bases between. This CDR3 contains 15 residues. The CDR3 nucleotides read TGTGCCTGGAGTACCGGGACAACAATCCAAGAGACCCAGTACTTC. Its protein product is CAWSTGTTIQETQYF.

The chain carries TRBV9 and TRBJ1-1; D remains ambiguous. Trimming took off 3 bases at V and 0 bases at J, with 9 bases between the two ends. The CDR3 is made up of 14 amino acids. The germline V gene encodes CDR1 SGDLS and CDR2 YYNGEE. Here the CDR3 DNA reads TGTGCCAGCAGCGCAGTACCGATGAACACTGAAGCTTTCTTT. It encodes CASSAVPMNTEAFF.

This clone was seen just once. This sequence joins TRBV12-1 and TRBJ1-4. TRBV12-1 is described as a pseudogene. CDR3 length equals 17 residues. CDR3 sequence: CASSPRETRGANEKLFF. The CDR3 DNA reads TGTGCCAGCAGCCCGCGGGAGACAAGAGGCGCTAATGAAAAACTGTTTTTT.

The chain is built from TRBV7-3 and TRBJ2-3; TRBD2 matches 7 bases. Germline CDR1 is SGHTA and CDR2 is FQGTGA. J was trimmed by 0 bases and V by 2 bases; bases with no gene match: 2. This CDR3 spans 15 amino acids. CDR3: CASSLAGLSTDTQYF. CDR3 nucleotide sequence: TGTGCCAGCAGCTTAGCGGGACTAAGCACAGATACGCAGTATTTT.

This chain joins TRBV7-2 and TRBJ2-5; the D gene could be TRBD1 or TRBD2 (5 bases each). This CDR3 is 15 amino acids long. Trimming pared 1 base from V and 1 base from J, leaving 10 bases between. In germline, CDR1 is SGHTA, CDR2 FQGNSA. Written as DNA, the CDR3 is TGTGCCAGCAGCTTAGTCAAGGGGAGCCAAGAGACCCAGTACTTC. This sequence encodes CASSLVKGSQETQYF.

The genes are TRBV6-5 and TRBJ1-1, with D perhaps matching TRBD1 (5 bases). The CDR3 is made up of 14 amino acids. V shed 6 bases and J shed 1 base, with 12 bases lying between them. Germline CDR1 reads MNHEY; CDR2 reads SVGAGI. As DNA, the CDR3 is TGTGCCAGCAGCAAAAGCGGGGGGAACACTGAAGCTTTCTTT. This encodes CASSKSGGNTEAFF.

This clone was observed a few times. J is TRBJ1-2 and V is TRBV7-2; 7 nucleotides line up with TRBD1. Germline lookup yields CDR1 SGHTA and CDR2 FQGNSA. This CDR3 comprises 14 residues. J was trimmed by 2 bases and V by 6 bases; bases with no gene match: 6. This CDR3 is CASRGGRTNYGYTF. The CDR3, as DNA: TGTGCCAGCAGAGGGGGCAGGACAAACTATGGCTACACCTTC.

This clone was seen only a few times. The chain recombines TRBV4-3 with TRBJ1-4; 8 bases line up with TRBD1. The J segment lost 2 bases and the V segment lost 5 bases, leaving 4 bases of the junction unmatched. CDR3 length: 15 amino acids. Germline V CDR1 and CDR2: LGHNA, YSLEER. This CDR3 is CASSATGGTNEKLFF. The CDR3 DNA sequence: TGCGCCAGCAGCGCAACAGGGGGGACTAATGAAAAACTGTTTTTT.

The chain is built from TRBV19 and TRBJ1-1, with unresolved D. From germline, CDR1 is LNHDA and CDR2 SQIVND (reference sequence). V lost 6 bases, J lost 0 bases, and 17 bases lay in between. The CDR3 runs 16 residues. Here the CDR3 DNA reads TGTGCCAGTAGGTCGCGTGGGAGGTGGATGAACACTGAAGCTTTCTTT. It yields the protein CASRSRGRWMNTEAFF.